The rows below give T cell receptor beta chains drawn from one sample of a study of identical twins. TCRdb used MiXCR to reprocess the 5' RACE reads, holding one entry per CDR3 protein. This sample carries around 490,000 distinct CDR3 sequences, 20% to 25% of them seen once, and the ten largest clones take 0.4% to 0.6%. These records were also assigned to another study, of yellow fever vaccine responses in identical twins.

Sequenced material: CD4+ T cells sorted from blood. These receptor sequences come from a woman younger than 30 in good health. The CDR3 runs from the conserved cysteine through the conserved F or W. D genes are given only for firm matches. Size is stated for part of the rows, as once, few or many counts, or as a class when the clone is expanded.

clone size	D gene	J gene	V gene	CDR3 DNA	CDR3 protein
few	NA	TRBJ1-2	TRBV3-1	TGTGCCAGCAGCCGAACCTACGACCCCGTTCATGGCTACACCTTC	CASSRTYDPVHGYTF
NA	NA	TRBJ2-2	TRBV2	TGTGCCAGCAGTCCCCCGGGACAGAACACCGGGGAGCTGTTTTTT	CASSPPGQNTGELFF
NA	NA	TRBJ1-1	TRBV27	TGTGCCAGCGGCCTAGTCCCCCCTGAAGCTTTCTTT	CASGLVPPEAFF
NA	NA	TRBJ2-1	TRBV15	TGTGCCACCAGCAGATTGTTATCTAACAATGAGCAGTTCTTC	CATSRLLSNNEQFF
NA	NA	TRBJ2-7	TRBV10-2	TGCGCCAGCAGTGGGGTAGCGCCCTACGAGCAGTACTTC	CASSGVAPYEQYF
NA	NA	TRBJ1-2	TRBV27	TGTGCCAGCGGGAAGGGGATCGGGGGCTATGGCTACACCTTC	CASGKGIGGYGYTF
few	NA	TRBJ2-5	TRBV10-3	TGTGCCATCAGTGAAGGGTGGAAAGAGACCCAGTACTTC	CAISEGWKETQYF
NA	NA	TRBJ1-1	TRBV3-1	TGTGCCAGCTCGGACAAGGACACTGAAGCTTTCTTT	CASSDKDTEAFF
few	TRBD1	TRBJ2-5	TRBV5-1	TGCGCCAGCAGCTTGGACGGGGACAGAGGGGAGACCCAGTACTTC	CASSLDGDRGETQYF
NA	TRBD2	TRBJ2-3	TRBV20-1	TGCAGTGCTAGATTTGGACTAGCCCTAAGCGCAGATACGCAGTATTTT	CSARFGLALSADTQYF
few	TRBD2	TRBJ2-2	TRBV5-1	TGCGCCAGCAGCCTCGGCGGGGGTAGCGGGGGAAACACCGGGGAGCTGTTTTTT	CASSLGGGSGGNTGELFF
few	TRBD2	TRBJ2-1	TRBV12-5	TGTGCTAGTGGGCCGGGACTAGCGGAACCATCATCCTACAATGAGCAGTTCTTC	CASGPGLAEPSSYNEQFF
few	NA	TRBJ2-3	TRBV24-1	TGTGCCACCAGTGACCCCCCGGGGGCGGCTCTTAAAGATACGCAGTATTTT	CATSDPPGAALKDTQYF